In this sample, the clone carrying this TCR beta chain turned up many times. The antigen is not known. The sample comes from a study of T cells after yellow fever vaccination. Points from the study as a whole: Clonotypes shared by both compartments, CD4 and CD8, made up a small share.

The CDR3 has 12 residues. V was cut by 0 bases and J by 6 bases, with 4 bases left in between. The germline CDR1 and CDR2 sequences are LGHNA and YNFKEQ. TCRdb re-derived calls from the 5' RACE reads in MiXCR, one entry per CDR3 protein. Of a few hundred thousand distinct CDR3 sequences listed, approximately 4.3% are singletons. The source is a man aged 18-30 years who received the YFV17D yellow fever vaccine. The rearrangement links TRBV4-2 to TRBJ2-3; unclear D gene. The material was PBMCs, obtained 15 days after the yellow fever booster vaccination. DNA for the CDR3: TGTGCCAGCAGCCAAGATCGGGATACGCAGTATTTT. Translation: CASSQDRDTQYF.